The present T cell receptor (beta chain) was sequenced within a study of T-cell reconstitution after alpha-beta-depleted transplantation in children. Findings and limits, study-wide: In patients about two months after transplant, alpha-beta T cells reportedly arose from several hundred expanded graft clones.

During its preparation, the TCRbeta library received unique molecular identifiers. TCRdb used MiXCR to reprocess the PCR reads, holding one entry per CDR3 protein. Altogether around 580,000 distinct CDR3 sequences are present, under 30% being singletons, with the ten largest covering 11% to 15%. The CDR3 has 16 amino acids. V lost 6 bases and J lost 7, with 22 bases in between. CDR1 is MNHNS and CDR2 is SASEGT in the germline V gene. A remark on this clonotype: The target antigen is unknown.

The sequenced sample was PBMCs, mostly from graft donor cells, obtained 360 days after TCRalphabeta/CD19-depleted stem cell transplant. V usage is TRBV6-1 and J usage is TRBJ2-1; D gene unclear. The TCR originated in a boy younger than two who had a stem cell transplant for acute myeloid leukemia, so the T cells may come from the graft donor. The CDR3 DNA reads TGTGCCAGCAGCCTCGCCGTCAGACCGAAAAGAAATGAGCAGTTCTTC. This sequence encodes CASSLAVRPKRNEQFF.